This passage covers 18 T cell receptor beta chains from one sample sequenced in a study of shared T cell receptors in the human thymus. Assay used: immunoSEQ multiplex PCR; TCRdb lists only in-frame clones, some missing. Here the sample spans hundreds of thousands of clones, around 89% being singletons. This same sample was also taken into another study, of human thymus T cells.

Sequenced: thymocytes. These receptor sequences come from a boy under two years old with a congenital heart defect.

The chain employs TRBV16 and TRBJ2-5; no clear D gene. CDR3 length: 15 residues. Trimming removed 0 bases from V and 1 base from J, with 9 bases in between. In germline, CDR1 is KGHSY, CDR2 FQNENV. DNA for the CDR3: TGTGCCAGCAGCCAATCACCCGGGTTCCAAGAGACCCAGTACTTC. Translated: CASSQSPGFQETQYF.

The table lists this clone with a count of one. The chain links TRBV19 to TRBJ2-5; unclear D gene. The CDR3 runs 13 residues. CDR1 and CDR2 (germline): LNHDA, SQIVND (reference sequence). V lost 5 bases and J 1 base, leaving 8 bases between the germline ends. The CDR3 protein is CASSLVRQETQYF. As DNA, the CDR3 is TGTGCCAGTAGTCTTGTGCGCCAAGAGACCCAGTACTTC.

A note on this clone: In the same sample, other DNA sequences code for this CDR3. CDR3 bases: TGTGCCAGCAGTTCTCCCACAGGGGGCCCCTACAATGAGCAGTTCTTC. Its protein product is CASSSPTGGPYNEQFF. This chain uses TRBV28 with TRBJ2-1, with 9 bases fitting TRBD1. The CDR3 loop spans 16 amino acids. J was trimmed by 2 bases and V by 4 bases; bases with no gene match: 6. Germline V gene lookup returns CDR1 MDHEN and CDR2 SYDVKM.

This clone was observed a single time. This chain links TRBV4-2 with TRBJ1-2; D may be TRBD1 (5 bases). Trimming removed 4 bases from V and 7 bases from J, with 10 bases in between. This CDR3 is 12 amino acids long. Germline CDR1 LGHNA, CDR2 YNFKEQ. The CDR3 region has the DNA TGTGCCAGCAGCCCGGGGGACGGTGGCTACACCTTC. Translated, it gives CASSPGDGGYTF.

The chain has TRBV7-2 and TRBJ1-3, with D maybe TRBD1 (5 bases). The CDR3 is 19 amino acids. Per germline, CDR1 SGHTA and CDR2 FQGNSA. V lost 1 base and J 0 bases, leaving 19 bases between the germline ends. The CDR3 bases are TGTGCCAGCAGCTTAGGCGCTCGATCCAGGGCCAACTCTGGAAACACCATATATTTT. The encoded protein is CASSLGARSRANSGNTIYF.

The chain employs TRBV18 and TRBJ2-7; 8 positions match TRBD2. In germline, CDR1 is KGHSH, CDR2 LQKENI. Germline trimming cut 3 bases from V and 0 bases from J; bases unmatched to any gene: 7. The length of the CDR3 is 16 residues. CDR3 in amino acids: CASSPPLAEYSYEQYF. The CDR3 DNA follows: TGTGCCAGCTCACCCCCACTAGCGGAGTACTCCTACGAGCAGTACTTC.

The genes are TRBV5-1 and TRBJ2-7, with D perhaps matching TRBD2 (5 bases). The CDR3 sequence is 13 residues long. Germline loops: CDR1 SGHRS, CDR2 YFSETQ. The V gene lost 4 bases and the J gene lost 6 bases, with 14 bases spanning the gap. The CDR3 bases are TGCGCCAGCAGCCCCCTCGGAGGCTTCGAGCAGTACTTC. This encodes CASSPLGGFEQYF.

This clone was detected once. The V call is TRBV21-1, the J call TRBJ2-2; the table names TRBD1, a call not compared with the DNA. TRBV21-1 is classified as a pseudogene. This CDR3 is 15 amino acids long. The DNA for the CDR3 is TGTGCCAGCAGCAAAGAGGGGCGGAACACCGGGGAGCTGTTTTTT. Translating it yields CASSKEGRNTGELFF.

This chain links TRBV29-1 with TRBJ1-3; D remains ambiguous. The CDR3 extends over 15 amino acids. Trimming removed 4 bases at V and 3 bases at J, with 16 bases between. From germline, CDR1 is SQVTM and CDR2 ANQGSEA. Written as DNA, the CDR3 is TGCAGCGTTGTGAGAGGTGGGGAGGATGGAAACACCATATATTTT. Its protein product is CSVVRGGEDGNTIYF.

The rearrangement links TRBV30 to TRBJ2-3; tentatively, D is TRBD1 (6 bases). Germline V gene data show CDR1 as GTSNPN and CDR2 as SVGIG (reference sequence). The CDR3 consists of 16 residues. V shed 0 bases and J shed 0 bases, with 13 bases lying between them. The CDR3 spells CAWSVKGVASTDTQYF. The CDR3 nucleotides read TGTGCCTGGAGTGTAAAGGGGGTAGCTAGCACAGATACGCAGTATTTT.

V gene TRBV10-1 combines with J gene TRBJ2-2, with 13 bases lining up with TRBD2. V was pared by 0 bases and J by 2 bases, with 9 bases of the junction left unmatched. Germline values: CDR1 WNHNN, CDR2 SYGVQD (reference sequence). The CDR3 runs 20 residues. CDR3 sequence (DNA): TGCGCCAGCAGTGAGTCGGGGGGACTAGCGGGACGACTTAACACCGGGGAGCTGTTTTTT. Its translation: CASSESGGLAGRLNTGELFF.

This sequence joins TRBV7-9 and TRBJ2-7; weak D call: TRBD1 (6 bases). The CDR3 covers 15 residues. CDR1 is SEHNR, CDR2 FQNEAQ, per germline (reference sequence). The V and J ends lost 5 bases and 1 base respectively, with 15 bases between them. CDR3 coding DNA: TGTGCCAGCAGCCGGTTGGCAGGGGCTTCCTACGAGCAGTACTTC. Translated, it gives CASSRLAGASYEQYF.

V usage is TRBV14 and J usage is TRBJ2-2, with 8 bases that match TRBD1. CDR3 length: 16 residues. Losses at the gene ends were 5 bases for V and 4 bases for J; bases not matched to a gene: 9. CDR1 SGHDN and CDR2 FVKESK come from the germline V gene. CDR3 in amino acids: CASSCPTGAGTGELFF. The CDR3 DNA is TGTGCCAGCAGCTGCCCGACAGGGGCGGGCACCGGGGAGCTGTTTTTT.

V gene TRBV5-3 combines with J gene TRBJ2-5; possible D gene TRBD2, 5 bases. The assigned J gene may be wrong: the sequence end matches TRBJ2-7 better. TRBV5-3 falls under the ORF class, with uncertain function. This CDR3 has 12 amino acids. The CDR3, as DNA: TGTGCCAGAAGCCCAGACTACTACGAGCAGTACTTC. Its translation: CARSPDYYEQYF.

The CDR3 DNA sequence: TGTGCCAGCAGTGGTCGGCTAGCCACCCCCACAGATACGCAGTATTTT. This gives the protein CASSGRLATPTDTQYF. The gene calls are TRBV2 and TRBJ2-3; possibly TRBD2 for D (5 bases). The CDR3 is 16 residues long. V lost 4 bases and J 2 bases, leaving 16 bases between the germline ends. Germline CDR1 SNHLY, CDR2 FYNNEI. Combining the CDR3 with reference TRBV2 and TRBJ2-3 gives the whole variable domain EPEVTQTPSHQVTQMGQEVILRCVPISNHLYFYWYRQILGQKVEFLVSFYNNEISEKSEIFDDQFSVERPDGSNFTLKIRSTKLEDSAMYFCASSGRLATPTDTQYFGPGTRLTVL.

The J gene is TRBJ2-3, the V gene TRBV27; a possible D gene is TRBD1 (6 bases). This CDR3 region has 16 residues. Trimming removed 6 bases from V and 1 base from J, with 17 bases in between. Germline lookup yields CDR1 MNHEY and CDR2 SMNVEV (reference sequence). DNA for the CDR3: TGTGCCAGCAGCCGGGGATCGGGACAAGGCACAGATACGCAGTATTTT. Amino acid sequence: CASSRGSGQGTDTQYF.

This chain links TRBV5-1 with TRBJ1-1; no reliable D call. The CDR3 spans 14 residues. The germline V gene has CDR1 SGHRS and CDR2 YFSETQ. V was pared by 3 bases and J by 2 bases, with 11 bases between. CDR3 region: CASSSQLANTEAFF. The CDR3 DNA follows: TGCGCCAGCAGCTCCCAATTGGCCAACACTGAAGCTTTCTTT.

This clone has only one observation. The V gene is TRBV2, the J gene TRBJ1-2, with TRBD1 matching over 7 bases. The junction had 7 bases not matched to a gene; V was cut back by 5 bases and J by 4 bases. CDR1 and CDR2 from the germline V gene are SNHLY and FYNNEI. This CDR3 spans 14 amino acids. The CDR3: CASSRTGPSYGYTF. The CDR3 DNA reads TGTGCCAGCAGTCGGACAGGACCTAGCTATGGCTACACCTTC.